This T cell receptor (beta chain) came from a study of T cell responses to AZD1222 COVID-19 vaccine. Across the study: Second-dose schedules of about 4 or about 12 weeks were combined.

From germline, CDR1 is MNHEY and CDR2 SMNVEV (reference sequence). The CDR3 consists of 14 residues. Trimming pared 6 bases from V and 2 bases from J, leaving 10 bases between. Measured with immunoSEQ multiplex PCR; TCRdb has only the in-frame clones, and not every one. This table has around 110,000 clones, roughly nine tenths appearing once. Study-level points and caveats: In the spike-specific TCR repertoire, nearly half reportedly target unmutated variant regions. Dominant CD4 TCR responses targeted spike regions 160-218 and 743-854.

About this clone itself: The antigen remains undetermined.

The specimen was peripheral blood, collected on day 0 of AZD1222 vaccination. V gene TRBV27 combines with J gene TRBJ2-2; D uncertain. The clonotype was recovered from an adult in good health. The CDR3 reads CASRLDVNTGELFF. The CDR3 region has the DNA TGTGCCAGCAGATTGGACGTCAACACCGGGGAGCTGTTTTTT.